The rows below give T cell receptor beta chains drawn from one sample of a study of T cell repertoires in cytomegalovirus infection. In TCRdb, the reads were re-called with MiXCR into one record per CDR3 protein. Among almost 500,000 distinct CDR3 sequences listed, around 11% were seen once. Sequenced material: PBMCs. Receptors originate from a human donor in good health (CMV status not recorded). Some clones in this sample may be carry-over from other donors' samples. Both conserved end residues are part of each CDR3. A D gene is named only where the DNA matches it firmly. Clone size is stated in some rows and not others, as once, few, many or a class when expanded.

j_call	d_call	clone_size	v_call	cdr3_nt	cdr3_aa
TRBJ2-1	TRBD2	NA	TRBV20-1	TGCAGTGCTAGTGGCGGGAGGGCTTCCTACAATGAGCAGTTCTTC	CSASGGRASYNEQFF
TRBJ2-3	TRBD1	many	TRBV7-2	TGTGCCAGCAGCACGTGGGACAGACCCACCGGTACGCAGTATTTT	CASSTWDRPTGTQYF
TRBJ2-7	TRBD2	many	TRBV7-2	TGTGCCAGCAGCCAAGGACTAGCCGGAGGCGAGCAGTACTTC	CASSQGLAGGEQYF
TRBJ2-1	NA	NA	TRBV2	TGTGCCAGCAGTGATGGTGTTGAGCAGTTCTTC	CASSDGVEQFF
TRBJ1-2	NA	many	TRBV28	TGTGCCAGCAGTTCAGGGATTAACTATGGCTACACCTTC	CASSSGINYGYTF
TRBJ2-1	TRBD2	few	TRBV29-1	TGCAGCGTTGAAGTACTAGCGGGCAATGAGCAGTTCTTC	CSVEVLAGNEQFF
TRBJ1-5	NA	many	TRBV12-3/TRBV12-4	TGTGCCAGCAGTCAAGTGGGTATGTCTCAGCCCCAGCATTTT	CASSQVGMSQPQHF
TRBJ2-7	TRBD1	many	TRBV25-1	TGTGCCAGCAAACCACCCGGGACAGACTACGAGCAGTACTTC	CASKPPGTDYEQYF
TRBJ2-2	NA	NA	TRBV6-5	TGTGCCAGCAGTTACGCCTCCGGGGAGCTGTTTTTT	CASSYASGELFF
TRBJ2-7	NA	many	TRBV28	TGTGCCAGCAGTACTAAGAGATCCGACTACGAGCAGTACTTC	CASSTKRSDYEQYF
TRBJ2-3	NA	many	TRBV6-1	TGTGCCAGCAGTGTCTTACCTCCCGGGATGGATACGCAGTATTTT	CASSVLPPGMDTQYF
TRBJ1-1	TRBD1	many	TRBV2	TGTGCCAGCACCTGGGGGACAGGGGGTGAGAACACTGAAGCTTTCTTT	CASTWGTGGENTEAFF
TRBJ1-2	TRBD1	many	TRBV27	TGTGCCAGCAGGCCGACAGGGGGCAACTATGGCTACACCTTC	CASRPTGGNYGYTF
TRBJ1-2	TRBD1	few	TRBV12-3/TRBV12-4	TGTGCCAGCAGTTTGGGACAGAGCCCCTATTATGGCTACACCTTC	CASSLGQSPYYGYTF
TRBJ2-2	TRBD2	NA	TRBV3-1	TGTGCCAGCAGCCAAAGGACTAGCGGGCGCGGGGGCACCGGGGAGCTGTTTTTT	CASSQRTSGRGGTGELFF
TRBJ1-2	NA	NA	TRBV5-8	TGTGCCAGCAGTGGCGGCCACACCTTC	CASSGGHTF
TRBJ2-7	TRBD1	many	TRBV5-1	TGCGCCAGCAGCAAGCCGGGACAGGAAGGCGAGCAGTACTTC	CASSKPGQEGEQYF
TRBJ2-1	TRBD2	many	TRBV11-3	TGTGCCAGCAGCCCCCGAAACCCTCTAGCGGGCCAGAGCGGTGAGCAGTTCTTC	CASSPRNPLAGQSGEQFF
TRBJ2-1	NA	many	TRBV14	TGTGCCAGCAGCTCCAGGAGCAGGGGTCCCCTAAATGAGCAGTTCTTC	CASSSRSRGPLNEQFF
TRBJ1-5	NA	many	TRBV27	TGTGCCAGCAGGGGAACAGTCAGCAATCAGCCCCAGCATTTT	CASRGTVSNQPQHF
TRBJ2-4	NA	NA	TRBV29-1	TGCAGCGGGGCGGAGGGGACCATGCAGTACTTC	CSGAEGTMQYF
TRBJ1-5	NA	many	TRBV7-2	TGTGCCAGCAGCTTAGGGTGGGGAATGCAGCCCCAGCATTTT	CASSLGWGMQPQHF